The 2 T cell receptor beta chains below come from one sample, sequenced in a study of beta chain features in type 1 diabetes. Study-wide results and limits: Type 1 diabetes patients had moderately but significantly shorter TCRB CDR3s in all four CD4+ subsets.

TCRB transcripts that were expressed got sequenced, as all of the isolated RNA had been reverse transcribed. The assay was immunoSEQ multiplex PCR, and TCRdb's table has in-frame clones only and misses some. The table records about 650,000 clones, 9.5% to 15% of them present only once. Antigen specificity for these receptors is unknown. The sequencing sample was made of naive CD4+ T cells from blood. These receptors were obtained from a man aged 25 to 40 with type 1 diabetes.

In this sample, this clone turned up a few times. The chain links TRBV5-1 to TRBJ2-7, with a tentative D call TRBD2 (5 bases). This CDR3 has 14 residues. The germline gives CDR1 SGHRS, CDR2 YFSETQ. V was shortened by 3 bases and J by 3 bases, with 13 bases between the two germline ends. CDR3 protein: CASSSRLGSYEQYF. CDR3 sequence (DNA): TGCGCCAGCAGCTCACGCCTGGGGAGCTACGAGCAGTACTTC.

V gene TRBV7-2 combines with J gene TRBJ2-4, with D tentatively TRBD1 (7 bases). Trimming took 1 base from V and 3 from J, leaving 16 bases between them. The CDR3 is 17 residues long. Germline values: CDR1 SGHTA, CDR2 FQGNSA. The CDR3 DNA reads TGTGCCAGCAGCTTAGGCTCAGGGGGGATAGGCAAAAACATTCAGTACTTC. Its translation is CASSLGSGGIGKNIQYF.